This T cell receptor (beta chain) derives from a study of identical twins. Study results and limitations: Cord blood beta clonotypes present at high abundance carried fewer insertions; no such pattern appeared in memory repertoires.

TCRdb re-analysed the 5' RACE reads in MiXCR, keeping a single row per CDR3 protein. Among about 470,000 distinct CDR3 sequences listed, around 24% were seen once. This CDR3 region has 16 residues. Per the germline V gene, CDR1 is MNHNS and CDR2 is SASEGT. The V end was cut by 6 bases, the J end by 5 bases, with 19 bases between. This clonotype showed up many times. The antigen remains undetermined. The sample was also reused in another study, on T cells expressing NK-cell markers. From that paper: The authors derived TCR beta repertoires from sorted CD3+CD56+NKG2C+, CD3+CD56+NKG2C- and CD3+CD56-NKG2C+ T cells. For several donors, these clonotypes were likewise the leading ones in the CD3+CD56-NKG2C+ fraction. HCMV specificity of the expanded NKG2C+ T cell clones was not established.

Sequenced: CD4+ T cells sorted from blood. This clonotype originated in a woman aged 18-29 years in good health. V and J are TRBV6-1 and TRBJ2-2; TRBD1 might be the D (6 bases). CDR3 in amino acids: CASRPTGILGTGELFF. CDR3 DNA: TGTGCCAGCAGGCCAACAGGGATCTTGGGGACCGGGGAGCTGTTTTTT.